These T cell receptor beta chains were read from a single sample in a study of cytomegalovirus exposure and HLA in healthy donors. The data were produced by immunoSEQ multiplex PCR, yet TCRdb's version contains in-frame clones alone and is incomplete. Among about 160,000 clones listed, around four fifths were seen once. Specimen: PBMCs. The receptors originated from a woman between 25 and 40 years old in good health and CMV-seronegative. Both conserved end residues are part of each CDR3. The order of the fields is J gene, V gene, D gene, clone size, CDR3 DNA, CDR3 protein. A D gene is named only where the DNA matches it firmly. Size tells how often a clone was seen (once, few, many) or the class of an expanded clone, and some rows leave it out.

>TRBJ2-7|TRBV7-2|NA|NA
TGTGCCAGCAGCTTGCACAACTACGAGCAGTACTTC
CASSLHNYEQYF
>TRBJ1-3|TRBV6-6|NA|few
TGTGCCAGCAGTTACTCTGGGAGTATTGGAAACACCATATATTTT
CASSYSGSIGNTIYF
>TRBJ2-7|TRBV6-6|TRBD1|NA
TGTGCCAGCAGTCGGGACAGCGCCTACGAGCAGTACTTC
CASSRDSAYEQYF
>TRBJ2-3|TRBV5-1|NA|NA
TGCGCCAGCAGCTTGACAGCTAGCACAGATACGCAGTATTTT
CASSLTASTDTQYF
>TRBJ2-1|TRBV9|TRBD2|NA
TGTGCCAGCAGCCGAGGGTCAGCGGGGGTTTACAATGAGCAGTTCTTC
CASSRGSAGVYNEQFF
>TRBJ1-3|TRBV9|TRBD1|few
TGTGCCAGCAGCGTAGAACCAGGGGGCTGGAGGGGAAACACCATATATTTT
CASSVEPGGWRGNTIYF
>TRBJ2-3|TRBV2|NA|NA
TGTGCCAGCCAAGGCAGCGGGGATACGCAGTATTTT
CASQGSGDTQYF
>TRBJ2-3|TRBV7-9|NA|NA
TGTGCCAGCAGCTTATACAGGGACAGCACAGATACGCAGTATTTT
CASSLYRDSTDTQYF
>TRBJ2-7|TRBV29-1|NA|NA
TGCAGCGTTTCCCGGGTTCTTACCCACGAGCAGTACTTC
CSVSRVLTHEQYF
>TRBJ2-2|TRBV5-1|NA|NA
TGCGCCAGCAGCTTGTGGGGAGAAAACACCGGGGAGCTGTTTTTT
CASSLWGENTGELFF
>TRBJ1-1|TRBV21-1|NA|once
TGTGCCAGCAGCCCCCAACAGAGGAACACTGAAGCTTTCTTT
CASSPQQRNTEAFF
>TRBJ2-5|TRBV5-1|TRBD2|NA
TGCGCCAGCAGCTTGGGCTCGCGGGGGGCCGGGGAGACCCAGTACTTC
CASSLGSRGAGETQYF
>TRBJ1-4|TRBV4-2|TRBD1|NA
TGTGCCAGCCAAAGGACAATAGGGGGCGTGGATGAAAAACTGTTTTTT
CASQRTIGGVDEKLFF
>TRBJ2-1|TRBV2|TRBD1|few
TGTGCCAGCACGGCAGGGGGCACCGGGGGCAATGAGCAGTTCTTC
CASTAGGTGGNEQFF
>TRBJ2-2|TRBV2|NA|once
TGTGCCAGCAGTGCCCTGAACACCGGGGAGCTGTTTTTT
CASSALNTGELFF
>TRBJ1-5|TRBV18|TRBD1|once
TGTGCCAGCTCACCTGGGACAGGGGATCAGCCCCAGCATTTT
CASSPGTGDQPQHF
>TRBJ2-2|TRBV18|NA|NA
TGTGCCAGCTCATCAGGCACCGGGGAGCTGTTTTTT
CASSSGTGELFF
>TRBJ1-1|TRBV6-1|TRBD1|NA
TGTGCCAGCAGCCCCCGACAGGGGGGAACTGAAGCTTTCTTT
CASSPRQGGTEAFF
>TRBJ2-2|TRBV2|NA|NA
TGTGCCAGCAGCCAGCGGAGGAACACCGGGGAGCTGTTTTTT
CASSQRRNTGELFF
>TRBJ2-5|TRBV16|NA|NA
TGTGCCAGCAGCCGGCGGGTGGAAGAGACCCAGTACTTC
CASSRRVEETQYF
>TRBJ2-3|TRBV4-1|NA|NA
TGCGCCAGCAGCCTCCTATTCCGGGAATCGGAGGCAGATACGCAGTATTTT
CASSLLFRESEADTQYF
>TRBJ2-5|TRBV28|TRBD1|NA
TGTGCCAGCAGTCACCGGACAGGGGCCGACCAAGAGACCCAGTACTTC
CASSHRTGADQETQYF
>TRBJ2-5|TRBV11-3|NA|NA
TGTGCCAGCAGCTTATCGGCAGCCGGGGAGACCCAGTACTTC
CASSLSAAGETQYF
>TRBJ2-3|TRBV7-2|TRBD2|NA
TGTGCCAGCAGCTCTAGCGGGGGGGCAGATACGCAGTATTTT
CASSSSGGADTQYF
>TRBJ1-3|TRBV28|NA|NA
TGTGCCAGCACATTGAGAGTAGCTGGAAACACCATATATTTT
CASTLRVAGNTIYF
>TRBJ2-7|TRBV5-5|NA|NA
TGTGCCAGCAGCTTGGGGGCCACCATCTACGAGCAGTACTTC
CASSLGATIYEQYF
>TRBJ1-3|TRBV9|NA|NA
TGTGCCAGCAGCGTTGGCCCCCGAGACAGGCTGGGCGCCATATATTTT
CASSVGPRDRLGAIYF
>TRBJ1-1|TRBV20-1|NA|NA
TGCAGTGCCCAAACGGGCACTGAAGCTTTCTTT
CSAQTGTEAFF
>TRBJ1-6|TRBV30|NA|NA
TGTGCCTGGAGTGTGGGAGTGGAACCACCCCTCCACTTT
CAWSVGVEPPLHF
>TRBJ1-5|TRBV19|TRBD1|NA
TGTGCCAGTAGCCGGGGACAGCGAGGCAATCAGCCCCAGCATTTT
CASSRGQRGNQPQHF
>TRBJ1-3|TRBV28|TRBD1|once
TGTGCCAGCAGTTTCGGACAGGGTTGGGCTGGAAACACCATATATTTT
CASSFGQGWAGNTIYF
>TRBJ1-1|TRBV27|NA|NA
TGTGCCAGCAGTTTCGCCGCGAGCACTGAAGCTTTCTTT
CASSFAASTEAFF
>TRBJ2-5|TRBV7-9|NA|NA
TGTGCCAGCAGCTTAGTGGCAGAGACCCAGTACTTC
CASSLVAETQYF
>TRBJ1-5|TRBV4-1|NA|NA
TGCGCCAGCAGCCAGGACCCCGGGTCCGGGGGGGATCAGCCCCAGCATTTT
CASSQDPGSGGDQPQHF
>TRBJ1-5|TRBV15|NA|NA
TGTGCCACCAGCAGGGGGCAGAATCAGCCCCAGCATTTT
CATSRGQNQPQHF
>TRBJ1-5|TRBV7-9|NA|NA
TGTGCCAGCAGCTTTGAGGGAAATCAGCCCCAGCATTTT
CASSFEGNQPQHF
>TRBJ1-3|TRBV28|NA|NA
TGTGCCAGCAGTGACCAGGGGCCTGGAAACACCATATATTTT
CASSDQGPGNTIYF
>TRBJ1-2|TRBV5-6|NA|NA
TGTGCCAGCAGCCGCCGGTCCAACTATGGCTACACCTTC
CASSRRSNYGYTF
>TRBJ1-6|TRBV6-6|NA|NA
TGTGCCAGCAGTCCCACCACGCGGTCTGCCAATTCACCCCTCCACTTT
CASSPTTRSANSPLHF
>TRBJ1-6|TRBV6-4|TRBD1|few
TGTGCCAGCAGTGTGACAGGGGATAATTCACCCCTCCACTTT
CASSVTGDNSPLHF
>TRBJ2-1|TRBV19|NA|NA
TGTGCCAGTAGGGGGCGGGGCGGGCAATACAATGAGCAGTTCTTC
CASRGRGGQYNEQFF
>TRBJ2-7|TRBV30|TRBD1|NA
TGTGCCTGGAGCCGGGACAGGGGATCCTACGAGCAGTACTTC
CAWSRDRGSYEQYF
>TRBJ2-7|TRBV5-1|TRBD2|NA
TGCGCCAGCAGCCTAAGGGGGGGCCTAGCGGGGGCCACCTACGAGCAGTACTTC
CASSLRGGLAGATYEQYF
>TRBJ2-7|TRBV7-2|NA|NA
TGTGCCAGCAGCGTACGACAGAGTTCCTACGAGCAGTACTTC
CASSVRQSSYEQYF
>TRBJ2-7|TRBV5-1|TRBD1|NA
TGCGCCAGCAGCTCGACAGGGGACTACGAGCAGTACTTC
CASSSTGDYEQYF